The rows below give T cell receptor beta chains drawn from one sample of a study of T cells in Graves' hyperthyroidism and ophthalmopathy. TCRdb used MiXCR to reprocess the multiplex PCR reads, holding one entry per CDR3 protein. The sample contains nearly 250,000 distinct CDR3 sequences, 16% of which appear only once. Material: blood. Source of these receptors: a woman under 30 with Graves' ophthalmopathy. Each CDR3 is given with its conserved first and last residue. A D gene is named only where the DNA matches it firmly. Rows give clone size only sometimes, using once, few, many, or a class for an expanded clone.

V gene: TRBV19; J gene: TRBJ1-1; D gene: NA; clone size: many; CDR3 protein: CASGREEAFF; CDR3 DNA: TGTGCCAGTGGCAGGGAGGAAGCTTTCTTT
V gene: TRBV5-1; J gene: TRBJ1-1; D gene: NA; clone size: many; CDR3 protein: CASSSFPVNTEAFF; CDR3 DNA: TGCGCCAGCAGCTCATTTCCCGTGAACACTGAAGCTTTCTTT
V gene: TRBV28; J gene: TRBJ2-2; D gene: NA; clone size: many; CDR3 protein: CASKVARNTGELFF; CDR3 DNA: TGTGCCAGCAAGGTAGCGAGAAACACCGGGGAGCTGTTTTTT
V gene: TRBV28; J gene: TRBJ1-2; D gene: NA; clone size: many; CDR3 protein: CASTASPPPLNYGYTF; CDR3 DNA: TGTGCCAGCACTGCGTCCCCTCCGCCCCTTAACTATGGCTACACCTTC
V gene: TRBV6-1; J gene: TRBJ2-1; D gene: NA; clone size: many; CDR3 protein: CASSKTSYGGGNEQFF; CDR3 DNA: TGTGCCAGCAGTAAGACTTCCTATGGTGGGGGGAATGAGCAGTTCTTC
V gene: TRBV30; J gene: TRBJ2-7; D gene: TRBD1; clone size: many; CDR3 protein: CAWRVTGGSYEQYF; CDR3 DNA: TGTGCCTGGAGGGTGACAGGGGGTTCCTACGAGCAGTACTTC
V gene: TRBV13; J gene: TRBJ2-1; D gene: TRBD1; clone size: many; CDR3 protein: CASSNSDRDSYNEQFF; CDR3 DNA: TGTGCCAGCAGCAACTCGGACAGGGACTCCTACAATGAGCAGTTCTTC
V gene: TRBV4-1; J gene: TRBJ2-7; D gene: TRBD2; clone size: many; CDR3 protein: CASSQDWGLVAGVYEQYF; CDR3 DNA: TGCGCCAGCAGCCAAGATTGGGGTTTAGTAGCGGGAGTCTACGAGCAGTACTTC
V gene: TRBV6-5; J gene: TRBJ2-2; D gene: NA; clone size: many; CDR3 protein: CASSYSRVARTGELFF; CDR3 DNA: TGTGCCAGCAGTTACTCGAGGGTAGCGAGGACCGGGGAGCTGTTTTTT
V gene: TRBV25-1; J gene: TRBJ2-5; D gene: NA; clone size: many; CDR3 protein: CASSEQQGQETQYF; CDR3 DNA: TGTGCCAGCAGTGAACAGCAGGGTCAAGAGACCCAGTACTTC
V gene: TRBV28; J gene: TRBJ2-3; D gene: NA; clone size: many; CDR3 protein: CASSLSGTNTDTQYF; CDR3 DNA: TGTGCCAGCAGTTTATCAGGGACCAACACAGATACGCAGTATTTT
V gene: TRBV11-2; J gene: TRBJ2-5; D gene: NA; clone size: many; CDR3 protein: CASSLVGRAQYF; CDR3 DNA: TGTGCCAGCAGCTTGGTGGGGCGGGCCCAGTACTTC
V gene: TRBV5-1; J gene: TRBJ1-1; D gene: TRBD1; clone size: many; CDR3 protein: CASSGQGPYTEAFF; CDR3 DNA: TGCGCCAGCAGCGGACAGGGACCCTACACTGAAGCTTTCTTT
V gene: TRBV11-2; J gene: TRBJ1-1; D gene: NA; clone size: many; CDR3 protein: CASSLVTGTNTEAFF; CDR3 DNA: TGTGCCAGCAGCTTAGTAACGGGCACGAACACTGAAGCTTTCTTT
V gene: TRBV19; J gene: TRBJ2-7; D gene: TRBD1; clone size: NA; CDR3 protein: CASSFTGESSYEQYF; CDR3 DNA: TGTGCCAGTAGTTTTACAGGGGAATCGTCCTACGAGCAGTACTTC
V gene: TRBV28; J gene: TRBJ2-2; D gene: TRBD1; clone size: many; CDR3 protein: CASGDRVTGELFF; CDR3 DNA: TGTGCCAGCGGGGACAGGGTCACCGGGGAGCTGTTTTTT
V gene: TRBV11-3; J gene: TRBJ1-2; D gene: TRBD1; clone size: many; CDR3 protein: CASSPLLDRGLNTF; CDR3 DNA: TGTGCCAGCAGCCCGCTTTTGGACAGGGGGCTTAACACCTTC
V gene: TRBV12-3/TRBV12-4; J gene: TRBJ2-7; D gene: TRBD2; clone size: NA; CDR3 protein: CASSYSGGVAYEQYF; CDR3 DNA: TGTGCCAGCAGTTATAGCGGGGGCGTCGCTTACGAGCAGTACTTC
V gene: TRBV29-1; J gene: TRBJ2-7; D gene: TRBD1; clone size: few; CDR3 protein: CSVEGTGASYEQYF; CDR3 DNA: TGCAGCGTTGAAGGGACAGGGGCCTCATACGAGCAGTACTTC
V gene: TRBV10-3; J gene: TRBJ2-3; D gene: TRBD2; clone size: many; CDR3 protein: CAISAPGLAGPSSTDTQYF; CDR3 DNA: TGTGCCATCAGTGCCCCGGGACTAGCGGGGCCGTCTAGCACAGATACGCAGTATTTT
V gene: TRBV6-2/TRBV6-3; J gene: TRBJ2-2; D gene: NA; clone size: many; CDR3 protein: CASSKQRNTGELFF; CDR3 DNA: TGTGCCAGCAGTAAACAAAGAAACACCGGGGAGCTGTTTTTT
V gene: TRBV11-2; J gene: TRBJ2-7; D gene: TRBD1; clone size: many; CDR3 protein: CASSLAVLRQGGEQYF; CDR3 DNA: TGTGCCAGCAGCTTAGCGGTATTAAGACAGGGCGGCGAGCAGTACTTC
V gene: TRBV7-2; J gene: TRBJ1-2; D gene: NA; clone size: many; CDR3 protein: CASSLHFQSGKPGYTF; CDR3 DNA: TGTGCCAGCAGCTTACATTTTCAGAGTGGAAAACCCGGCTACACCTTC
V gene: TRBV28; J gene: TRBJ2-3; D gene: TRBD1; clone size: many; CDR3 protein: CASNTGQVTDTQYF; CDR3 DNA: TGTGCCAGCAACACCGGACAGGTAACAGATACGCAGTATTTT
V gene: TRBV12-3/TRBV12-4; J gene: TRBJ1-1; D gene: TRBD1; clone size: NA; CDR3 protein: CASFAGGLNTEAFF; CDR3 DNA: TGTGCCAGCTTCGCAGGGGGCTTGAACACTGAAGCTTTCTTT
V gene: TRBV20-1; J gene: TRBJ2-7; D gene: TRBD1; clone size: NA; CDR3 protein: CSGPGQGPYEQYF; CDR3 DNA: TGCAGTGGTCCGGGACAGGGACCCTACGAGCAGTACTTC
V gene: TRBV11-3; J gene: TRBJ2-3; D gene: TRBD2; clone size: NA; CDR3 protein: CASSSRTGLAGADTQYF; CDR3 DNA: TGTGCCAGCAGCTCCAGGACGGGACTAGCGGGAGCAGATACGCAGTATTTT
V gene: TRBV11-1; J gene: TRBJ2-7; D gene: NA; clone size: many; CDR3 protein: CASSPIHPGHLYEQYF; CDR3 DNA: TGTGCCAGCAGCCCCATCCATCCGGGACACCTCTACGAGCAGTACTTC